The subject of this entry is one T cell receptor (beta chain). The assay was immunoSEQ multiplex PCR, and TCRdb's table has in-frame clones only and misses some. Of tens of thousands of clones in the sample, 92% were seen once. V dropped 4 bases and J dropped 5 bases, with 17 bases sitting between them. The CDR3 sequence is 15 residues long. CDR1 and CDR2 (germline): LGHNA, YNFKEQ. The sample comes from a study of T cell changes during pregnancy in multiple sclerosis. The clonotype comes from a female donor with multiple sclerosis, enrolled in a pregnancy study. The input for sequencing was peripheral blood, taken before pregnancy. The J gene is TRBJ2-5, the V gene TRBV4-2, with D maybe TRBD2 (7 bases). CDR3 amino acids: CASSPGAGAGETQYF. CDR3 DNA: TGTGCCAGCAGCCCCGGGGCGGGGGCGGGGGAGACCCAGTACTTC.